This T cell receptor beta chain was documented in a study of cytomegalovirus exposure and HLA in healthy donors. General observations from the study: Per published reports, the classifier diagnosed cytomegalovirus status with high specificity and sensitivity. Reports state that TCR beta sequences accurately predicted most subjects' HLA-A and HLA-B alleles. Presence/absence analyses took donor sequencing depth as roughly uniform.

Remarks on this clone: Its matching antigen is unknown.

PCR involved 60 Vbeta and 13 Jbeta primers. TCRdb's copy holds only in-frame clones and misses some; the assay was immunoSEQ multiplex PCR. The data contain some 200,000 clones, more than 75% of them singletons. The CDR3 consists of 14 residues. The germline CDR1 and CDR2 sequences are SGHTA and FQGNSA. The ends lost 3 bases at V and 5 bases at J; junction bases unmatched: 6. The sequence was collected from a woman in her fifties or sixties in good health and CMV-seropositive. The chain couples TRBV7-2 to TRBJ2-7; 8 bases align to TRBD2. Source material: PBMCs. The CDR3 DNA follows: TGTGCCAGCAGCTTCCGCGGGGGGATCGACGAGCAGTACTTC. Encoded protein: CASSFRGGIDEQYF.